Included here is one T cell receptor beta chain sequence, with context. The antigen is not known. These data originate in a study of T cells after yellow fever vaccination. Notes on the study in general: Bulk-population clonotypes that are abundant could appear as contaminants in FACS-sorted repertoires.

CDR3 length equals 17 residues. Trimming removed 1 base at V and 4 bases at J, with 18 bases between. Germline-derived CDR1 and CDR2 are LGHNA and YNFKEQ. MiXCR was run by TCRdb on the 5' RACE reads, yielding one entry per CDR3 protein. Of 100,000 to 150,000 distinct CDR3 sequences listed, about 8.4% are singletons. The chain couples TRBV4-2 to TRBJ2-3; possibly TRBD1 for D (6 bases). This clonotype was obtained from a man between 18 and 35 years old who received the YFV17D yellow fever vaccine. The sample consisted of CD8+ T cells sorted from PBMCs, taken on the day of the yellow fever booster vaccination. The CDR3 is CASSQGYGTTEPDTQYF. The DNA for the CDR3 is TGTGCCAGCAGCCAAGGGTACGGGACAACAGAACCAGATACGCAGTATTTT.